The clone carrying this T cell receptor (beta chain) is a singleton in its sample. Its specificity is unknown. This record belongs to a study of OX40 agonist ivuxolimab in advanced cancers. As for the study in general: Past anti-PD-1, anti-PD-L1 or anti-CTLA-4 therapy was accepted, and 30% to 50% had received some. Study outcomes and limitations: CD4+ and CD8+ T cells in blood underwent clonal expansion by week 6 at 0.1 to 3.0 mg/kg.

Profiling relied on immunoSEQ multiplex PCR, and the TCRdb table lists in-frame clones only, not all of them. Of about 77,000 clones in the sample, about 85% were seen once. This TCR derives from an adult with an advanced solid tumor such as melanoma, head and neck, liver or kidney cancer. The specimen comprised CD4+ or CD8+ T cells sorted from blood, sampled in a trial of the OX40 agonist ivuxolimab.

Here the CDR3 DNA reads TGTGCCAGCAGCTTGTTCGGGTCGAGCACAGATACGCAGTATTTT. It encodes CASSLFGSSTDTQYF. V and J are TRBV5-6 and TRBJ2-3; D ambiguous. The CDR3 is made up of 15 amino acids. The V end lost 1 base, the J end lost 0 bases, and 9 bases lay between the germline ends. Germline-derived CDR1 and CDR2 are SGHDT and YYEEEE.